Below, 12 T cell receptor beta chains from the same sample are listed, as sequenced in a study of blood T cell repertoires in COVID-19. Assay used: immunoSEQ multiplex PCR; TCRdb lists only in-frame clones, some missing. The sample has 70,000 to 85,000 clones, just over 85% seen once. The material sequenced was peripheral blood. The source of these receptors is a woman older than 75 in a cohort sampled during active or convalescent COVID-19.

The V call is TRBV5-6, the J call TRBJ1-5; D not certain. CDR1 and CDR2 (germline): SGHDT, YYEEEE. The CDR3 is 13 residues long. The germline V and J ends were trimmed by 0 bases and 6 bases, with 7 bases remaining between them. This chain's CDR3 is CASSLAGSQPQHF. The DNA for the CDR3 is TGTGCCAGCAGCTTGGCCGGGAGTCAGCCCCAGCATTTT. Filled out from reference TRBV5-6 and TRBJ1-5, the complete variable domain reads DAGVTQSPTHLIKTRGQQVTLRCSPKSGHDTVSWYQQALGQGPQFIFQYYEEEERQRGNFPDRFSGHQFPNYSSELNVNALLLGDSALYLCASSLAGSQPQHFGDGTRLSIL.

The rearrangement uses TRBV6-1 and TRBJ2-1, with 12 bases identical to TRBD2. The germline V gene has CDR1 MNHNS and CDR2 SASEGT. CDR3 size: 17 residues. V was clipped by 0 bases and J by 6 bases; unmatched bases: 6. CDR3 residues: CASSEAILAGGPNEQFF. The CDR3 DNA follows: TGTGCCAGCAGTGAAGCGATACTAGCGGGAGGTCCCAATGAGCAGTTCTTC.

In DNA form, the CDR3 reads TGTGCCAGCAGCCAAGGGGGACAGGGGTTGATCATGAACACTGAAGCTTTCTTT. It yields the protein CASSQGGQGLIMNTEAFF. This rearrangement joins TRBV3-1 (or the pseudogene TRBV3-2) to TRBJ1-1, with TRBD1 matching 10 bases. From germline, CDR1 is LGHDT and CDR2 YNNKEL (reference sequence). V gave up 1 base and J gave up 0 bases; unmatched junction bases: 8. The CDR3 sequence is 18 residues long.

This chain uses TRBV2 with TRBJ1-2; tentative D call: TRBD1 (5 bases). V lost 4 bases and J lost 6, with 18 bases in between. This CDR3 has 15 residues. The germline CDR1 and CDR2 sequences are SNHLY and FYNNEI. The DNA of the CDR3 is TGTGCCAGCAGTGCTTTCGACGTACAGGCAGATGGCTACACCTTC. Protein sequence: CASSAFDVQADGYTF.

This clone was found a few times. The chain has TRBV20-1 and TRBJ2-3; D remains ambiguous. Germline V gene sequence: CDR1 DFQATT, CDR2 SNEGSKA (reference sequence). The CDR3 totals 11 residues. V dropped 3 bases and J dropped 9 bases, with 10 bases sitting between them. The CDR3 DNA sequence: TGCAGTGCTAGCAGACTCCGAACGCAGTATTTT. Encoded protein: CSASRLRTQYF.

The rearrangement links TRBV6-6 to TRBJ2-7; 7 nucleotides match TRBD2. The CDR3 contains 16 residues. Per the germline V gene, CDR1 is MNHNY and CDR2 is SVGAGI (reference sequence). The trim removed 2 bases at V and 0 bases at J, leaving 7 bases unmatched. CDR3 nucleotides: TGTGCCAGCAGTTACGGGCAGCGGGGCAGCTCCTACGAGCAGTACTTC. Its protein is CASSYGQRGSSYEQYF.

The J gene is TRBJ2-3, the V gene TRBV5-1; TRBD2 might be the D (6 bases). In germline, CDR1 is SGHRS, CDR2 YFSETQ. This CDR3 spans 14 amino acids. Between the trimmed V and J ends, which lost 4 bases and 8 bases, there was a span of 17 bases. The CDR3, as DNA: TGCGCCAGCAGCGCCGGGACTTCGATAGGTACGCAGTATTTT. It codes for CASSAGTSIGTQYF.

The chain employs TRBV7-2 and TRBJ2-1; possibly TRBD2 for D (5 bases). Germline CDR1 SGHTA, CDR2 FQGNSA. The CDR3 sequence is 17 residues long. Deletions cut 0 bases from V and 2 bases from J, with 14 bases between. In nucleotides, the CDR3 is TGTGCCAGCAGCTTAGCGCTGGGGTCTAGCCCCTACAATGAGCAGTTCTTC. It is translated as CASSLALGSSPYNEQFF.

The rearrangement joins TRBV4-1 to TRBJ1-6, with D unclear. In germline, CDR1 is MGHRA, CDR2 YSYEKL. Trimming took 4 bases from V and 9 from J, leaving 19 bases between them. This CDR3 has 16 residues. The CDR3 region is CASSPTQSTGISPLHF. CDR3 nucleotide sequence: TGCGCCAGCAGCCCGACACAATCTACGGGGATTTCACCCCTCCACTTT.

CDR3 amino acids: CASSRTREGYTF. CDR3 in DNA: TGTGCCAGCAGCCGAACTCGGGAAGGCTACACCTTC. The V call is TRBV3-1 (or the pseudogene TRBV3-2), the J call TRBJ1-2; no clear D. Germline loops: CDR1 LGHDT, CDR2 YNNKEL (reference sequence). The CDR3 runs 12 residues. The germline V and J ends were trimmed by 4 bases and 8 bases, with 11 bases remaining between them.

The rearrangement links TRBV30 to TRBJ2-5; TRBD2 matches 15 bases. The CDR3 consists of 16 residues. After removal of 8 bases from V and 4 bases from J, the junction contained 11 bases not matched to a gene. CDR1 is GTSNPN, CDR2 SVGIG, per germline (reference sequence). DNA of the CDR3: TGTGCCGGTGGTGAGGGACTAGCGGGAGGTCGAGAGACCCAGTACTTC. It specifies CAGGEGLAGGRETQYF.

The rearrangement links TRBV7-8 to TRBJ2-5, with 10 bases that match TRBD1. V trimming: 5 bases; J trimming: 7 bases; junction bases outside the gene matches: 10. The CDR3 has 15 residues. Looked up from germline, CDR1 is SGHVS and CDR2 is FQNEAQ. CDR3 in DNA: TGTGCCAGCAGCCCGGGGACAGGGGTTGAGGGGACCCAGTACTTC. This translates into CASSPGTGVEGTQYF.